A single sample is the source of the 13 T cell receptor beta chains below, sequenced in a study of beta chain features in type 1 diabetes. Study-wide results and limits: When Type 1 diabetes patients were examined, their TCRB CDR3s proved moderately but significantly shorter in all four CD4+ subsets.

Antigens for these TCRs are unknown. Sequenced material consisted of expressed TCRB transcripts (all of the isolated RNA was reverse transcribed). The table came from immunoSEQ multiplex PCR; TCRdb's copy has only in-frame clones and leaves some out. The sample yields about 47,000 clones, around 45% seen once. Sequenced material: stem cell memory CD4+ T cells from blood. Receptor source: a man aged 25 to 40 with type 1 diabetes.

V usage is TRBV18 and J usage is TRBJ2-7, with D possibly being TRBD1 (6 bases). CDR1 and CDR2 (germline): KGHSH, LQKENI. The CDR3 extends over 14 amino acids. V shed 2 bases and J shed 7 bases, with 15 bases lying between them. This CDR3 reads CASSPGWGPGEQYF. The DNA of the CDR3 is TGTGCCAGCTCACCAGGTTGGGGGCCGGGGGAGCAGTACTTC.

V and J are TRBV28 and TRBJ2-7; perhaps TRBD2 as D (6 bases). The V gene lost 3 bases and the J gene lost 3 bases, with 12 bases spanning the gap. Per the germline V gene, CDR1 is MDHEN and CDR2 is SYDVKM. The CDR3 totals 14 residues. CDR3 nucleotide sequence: TGTGCCAGCAGTTTCTGGCGGGACCGCTACGAGCAGTACTTC. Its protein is CASSFWRDRYEQYF.

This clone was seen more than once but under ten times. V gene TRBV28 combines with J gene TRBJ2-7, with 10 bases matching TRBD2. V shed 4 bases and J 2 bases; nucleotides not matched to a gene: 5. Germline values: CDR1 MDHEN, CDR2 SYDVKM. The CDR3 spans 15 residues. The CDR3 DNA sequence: TGTGCCAGCAGTTCCGAAGCGGGAGGGGCCTACGAGCAGTACTTC. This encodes CASSSEAGGAYEQYF.

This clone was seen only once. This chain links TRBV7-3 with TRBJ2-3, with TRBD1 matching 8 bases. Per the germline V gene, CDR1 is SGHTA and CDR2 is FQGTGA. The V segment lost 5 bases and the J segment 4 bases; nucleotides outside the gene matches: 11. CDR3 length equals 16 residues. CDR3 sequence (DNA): TGTGCCAGCAGCCCACGAGGACAGGGCTCACCAGATACGCAGTATTTT. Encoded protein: CASSPRGQGSPDTQYF.

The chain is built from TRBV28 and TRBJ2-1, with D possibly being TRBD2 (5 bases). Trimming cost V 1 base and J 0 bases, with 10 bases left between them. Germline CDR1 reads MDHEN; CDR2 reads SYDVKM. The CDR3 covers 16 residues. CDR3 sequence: CASSLYLGSSYNEQFF. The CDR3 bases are TGTGCCAGCAGTTTATATCTAGGGAGCTCCTACAATGAGCAGTTCTTC.

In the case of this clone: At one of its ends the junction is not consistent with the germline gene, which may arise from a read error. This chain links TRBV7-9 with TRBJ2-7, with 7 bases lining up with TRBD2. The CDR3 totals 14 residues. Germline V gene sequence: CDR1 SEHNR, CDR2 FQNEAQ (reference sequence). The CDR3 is CASSLAAESYEQYF. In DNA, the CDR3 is TGTGCCAGCAGCCTAGCGGCGGAGTCCTACGAGCAGTACTTC.

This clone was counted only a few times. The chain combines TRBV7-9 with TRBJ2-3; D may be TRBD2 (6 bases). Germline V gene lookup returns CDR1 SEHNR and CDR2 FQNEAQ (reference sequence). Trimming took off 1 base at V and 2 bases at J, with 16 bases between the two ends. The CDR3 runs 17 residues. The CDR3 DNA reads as TGTGCCAGCAGCTTAGTGTCCTCCGGGAGCCTCACAGATACGCAGTATTTT. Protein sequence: CASSLVSSGSLTDTQYF.

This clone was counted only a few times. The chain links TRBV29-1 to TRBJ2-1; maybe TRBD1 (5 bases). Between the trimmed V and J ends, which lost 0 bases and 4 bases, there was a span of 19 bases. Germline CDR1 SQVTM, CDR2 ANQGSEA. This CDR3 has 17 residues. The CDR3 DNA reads TGCAGCGTTGAAGATCGCAGGGCGACGTATAGTTACAATGAGCAGTTCTTC. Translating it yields CSVEDRRATYSYNEQFF.

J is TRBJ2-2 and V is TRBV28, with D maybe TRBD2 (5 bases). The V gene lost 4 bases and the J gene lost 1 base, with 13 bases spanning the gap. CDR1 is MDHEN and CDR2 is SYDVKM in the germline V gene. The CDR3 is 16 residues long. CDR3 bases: TGTGCCAGCAGTTCCGGCGGACTTTTGAACACCGGGGAGCTGTTTTTT. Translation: CASSSGGLLNTGELFF.

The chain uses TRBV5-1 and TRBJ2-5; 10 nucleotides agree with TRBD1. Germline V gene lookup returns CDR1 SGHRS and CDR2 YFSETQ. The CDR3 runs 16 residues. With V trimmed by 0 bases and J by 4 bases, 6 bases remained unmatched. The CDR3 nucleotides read TGCGCCAGCAGCTTGGGGGGGACAGGGGCCGCAGAGACCCAGTACTTC. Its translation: CASSLGGTGAAETQYF.

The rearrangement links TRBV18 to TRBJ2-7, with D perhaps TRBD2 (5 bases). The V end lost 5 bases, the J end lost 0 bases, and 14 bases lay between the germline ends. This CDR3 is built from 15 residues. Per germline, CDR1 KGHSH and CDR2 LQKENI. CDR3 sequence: CASSSGAISSYEQYF. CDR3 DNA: TGTGCCAGCTCAAGCGGCGCTATTAGCTCCTACGAGCAGTACTTC. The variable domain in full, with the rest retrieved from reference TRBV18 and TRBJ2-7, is NAGVMQNPRHLVRRRGQEARLRCSPMKGHSHVYWYRQLPEEGLKFMVYLQKENIIDESGMPKERFSAEFPKEGPSILRIQQVVRGDSAAYFCASSSGAISSYEQYFGPGTRLTVT.

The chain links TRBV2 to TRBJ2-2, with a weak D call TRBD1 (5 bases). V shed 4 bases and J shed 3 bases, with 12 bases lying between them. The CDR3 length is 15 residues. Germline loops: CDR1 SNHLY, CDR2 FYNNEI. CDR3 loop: CASSGSRADTGELFF. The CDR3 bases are TGTGCCAGCAGTGGATCCAGGGCGGACACCGGGGAGCTGTTTTTT. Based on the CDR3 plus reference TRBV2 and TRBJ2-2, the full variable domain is EPEVTQTPSHQVTQMGQEVILRCVPISNHLYFYWYRQILGQKVEFLVSFYNNEISEKSEIFDDQFSVERPDGSNFTLKIRSTKLEDSAMYFCASSGSRADTGELFFGEGSRLTVL.

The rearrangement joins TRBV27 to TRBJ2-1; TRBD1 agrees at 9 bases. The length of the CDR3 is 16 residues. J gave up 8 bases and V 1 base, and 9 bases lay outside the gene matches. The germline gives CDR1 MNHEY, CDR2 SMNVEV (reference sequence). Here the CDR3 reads CASSLFAPGQGHEQFF. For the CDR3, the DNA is TGTGCCAGCAGTTTATTCGCACCGGGACAGGGCCATGAGCAGTTCTTC.